This TCR beta chain came from a study of T cell responses to AZD1222 COVID-19 vaccine. The method was immunoSEQ multiplex PCR; TCRdb's version includes in-frame clones alone and lacks a portion of them. Of 95,000 to 150,000 clones in the sample, approximately 90% are singletons; the top ten hold 3.1%. Note on this clone: Its antigen is not known.

CDR1 is SQVTM, CDR2 ANQGSEA, per germline. V gave up 6 bases and J gave up 5 bases; unmatched junction bases: 5. The CDR3 extends over 12 amino acids. Study-level findings and limits: Clonal diversity may have been underestimated in mostly white British donors.

Here the sequenced sample was peripheral blood, taken on day 0 of AZD1222 vaccination. The chain couples TRBV29-1 to TRBJ1-2; 8 bases line up with TRBD1. The TCR sequence derives from an adult in good health. DNA of the CDR3: TGCAGCGTCCAGGGGGCTTGGTATGGCTACACCTTC. It encodes CSVQGAWYGYTF.